This T cell receptor beta chain derives from a study of long-term antiretroviral therapy in people with HIV. Regarding the study as a whole: Diversity rose after ART but stayed below transplant donor controls.

This CDR3 has 13 amino acids. Germline V gene lookup returns CDR1 SQVTM and CDR2 ANQGSEA. Comments on this clone: Antigen specificity is unknown. Relative to the germline gene, one junction end is altered; a read error may explain this.

Survey-level immunoSEQ v3.0 assays were run. The assay was immunoSEQ multiplex PCR, and TCRdb's table has in-frame clones only and misses some. Here the sample spans more than 25,000 clones, approximately 80% being singletons. Per donor, at least one pre-ART and at least two post-ART PBMC samples were obtained. This sequence was found in a man aged 40-49 years with HIV. The starting material was unsorted PBMCs, obtained 3 years after starting antiretroviral therapy. This rearrangement joins TRBV29-1 to TRBJ2-7, with TRBD2 identical over 9 bases. The CDR3 sequence is CSIEREAGGEQYF. For the CDR3, the DNA is TGCAGCATTGAGCGGGAGGCCGGAGGGGAGCAGTACTTC.